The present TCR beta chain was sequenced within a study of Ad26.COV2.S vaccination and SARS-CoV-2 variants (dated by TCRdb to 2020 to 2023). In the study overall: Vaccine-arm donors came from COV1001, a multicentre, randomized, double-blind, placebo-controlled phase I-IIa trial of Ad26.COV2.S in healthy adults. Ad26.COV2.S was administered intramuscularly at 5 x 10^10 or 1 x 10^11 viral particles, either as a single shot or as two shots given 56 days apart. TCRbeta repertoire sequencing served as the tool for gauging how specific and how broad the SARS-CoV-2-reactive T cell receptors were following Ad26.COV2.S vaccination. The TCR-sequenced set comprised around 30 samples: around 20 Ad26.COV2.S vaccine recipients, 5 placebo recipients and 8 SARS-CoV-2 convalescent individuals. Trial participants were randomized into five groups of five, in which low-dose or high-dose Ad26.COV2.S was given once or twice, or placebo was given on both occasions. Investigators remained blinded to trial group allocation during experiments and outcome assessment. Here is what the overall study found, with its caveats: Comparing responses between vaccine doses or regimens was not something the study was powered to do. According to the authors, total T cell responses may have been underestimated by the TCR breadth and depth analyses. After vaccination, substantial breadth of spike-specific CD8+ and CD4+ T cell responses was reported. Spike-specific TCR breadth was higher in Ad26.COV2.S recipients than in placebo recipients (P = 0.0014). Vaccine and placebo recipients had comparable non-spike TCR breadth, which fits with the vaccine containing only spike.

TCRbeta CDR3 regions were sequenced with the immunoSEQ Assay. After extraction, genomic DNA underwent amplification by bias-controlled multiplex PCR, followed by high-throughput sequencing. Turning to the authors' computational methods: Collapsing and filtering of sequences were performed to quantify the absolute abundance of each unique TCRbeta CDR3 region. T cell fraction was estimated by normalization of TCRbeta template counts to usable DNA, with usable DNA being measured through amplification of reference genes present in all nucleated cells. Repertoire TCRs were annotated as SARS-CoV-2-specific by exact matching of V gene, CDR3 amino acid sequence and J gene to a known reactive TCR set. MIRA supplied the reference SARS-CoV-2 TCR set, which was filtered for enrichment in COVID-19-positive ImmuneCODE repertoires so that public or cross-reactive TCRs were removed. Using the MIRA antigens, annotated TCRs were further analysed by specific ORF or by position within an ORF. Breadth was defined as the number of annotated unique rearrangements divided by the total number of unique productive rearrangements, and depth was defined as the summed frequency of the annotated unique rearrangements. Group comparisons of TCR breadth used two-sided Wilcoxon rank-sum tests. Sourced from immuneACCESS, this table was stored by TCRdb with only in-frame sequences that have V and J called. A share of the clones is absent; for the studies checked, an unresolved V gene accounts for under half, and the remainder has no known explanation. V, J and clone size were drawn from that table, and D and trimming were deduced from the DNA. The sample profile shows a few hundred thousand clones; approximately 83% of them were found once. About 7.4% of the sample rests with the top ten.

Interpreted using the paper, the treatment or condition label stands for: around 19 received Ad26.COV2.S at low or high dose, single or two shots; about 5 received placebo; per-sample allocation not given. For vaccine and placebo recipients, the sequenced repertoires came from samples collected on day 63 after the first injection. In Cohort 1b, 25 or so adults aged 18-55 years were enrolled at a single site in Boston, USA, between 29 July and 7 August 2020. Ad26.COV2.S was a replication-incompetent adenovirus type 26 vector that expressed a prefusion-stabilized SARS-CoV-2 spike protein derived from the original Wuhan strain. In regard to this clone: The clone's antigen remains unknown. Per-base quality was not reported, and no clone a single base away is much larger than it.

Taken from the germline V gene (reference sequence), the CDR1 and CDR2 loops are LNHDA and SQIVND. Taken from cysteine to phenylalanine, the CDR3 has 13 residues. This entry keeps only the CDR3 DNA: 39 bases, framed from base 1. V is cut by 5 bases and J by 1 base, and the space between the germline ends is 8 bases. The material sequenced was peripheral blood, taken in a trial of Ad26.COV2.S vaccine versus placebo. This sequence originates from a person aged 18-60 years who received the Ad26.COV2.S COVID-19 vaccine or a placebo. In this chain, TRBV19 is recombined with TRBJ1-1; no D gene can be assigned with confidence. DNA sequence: TGTGCCAGTAGTGTCGTCCAGAACACTGAAGCTTTCTTT. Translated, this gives CASSVVQNTEAFF.